One and the same sample provided the 22 T cell receptor beta chains below, sequenced in a study of radiotherapy plus CTLA-4 blockade in lung cancer. The method was immunoSEQ multiplex PCR; TCRdb's version includes in-frame clones alone and lacks a portion of them. Seen here are 45,000 to 60,000 clones, roughly 80% observed once, and the top ten hold 7.5% to 9.5%. Sequences were derived from peripheral blood, sampled from a patient treated with radiotherapy plus ipilimumab. The receptors were sampled from a human donor with non-small cell lung cancer who had a complete response to radiotherapy plus ipilimumab.

The chain joins TRBV7-6 to TRBJ1-2, with D maybe TRBD1 (6 bases). Trimming took off 4 bases at V and 5 bases at J, with 14 bases between the two ends. This CDR3 is built from 14 residues. CDR1 is SGHVS, CDR2 FNYEAQ, per germline. CDR3 in amino acids: CASSSPPGDYGYTF. The CDR3 DNA reads as TGTGCCAGCAGCTCACCCCCAGGGGATTATGGCTACACCTTC.

This sequence joins TRBV5-4 and TRBJ2-7; the match to TRBD2 covers 7 bases. CDR1 SGHNT and CDR2 YYREEE come from the germline V gene (reference sequence). V lost 4 bases, J lost 7 bases, and 11 bases stayed unmatched. CDR3 length: 14 residues. CDR3 bases: TGTGCCAGCAGCCCGACTAGCTGGGGGGGAGAGCAGTACTTC. Encoded protein: CASSPTSWGGEQYF.

The genes are TRBV30 and TRBJ2-3; no firm D call. The V end was cut by 3 bases, the J end by 0 bases, with 10 bases between. The CDR3 covers 14 residues. Germline V CDR1 and CDR2: GTSNPN, SVGIG (reference sequence). CDR3 region: CAWRLIPSTDTQYF. DNA for the CDR3: TGTGCCTGGAGACTGATTCCTAGCACAGATACGCAGTATTTT.

The rearrangement joins TRBV11-3 to TRBJ1-4; D perhaps matches TRBD1 (5 bases). This CDR3 has 15 amino acids. V lost 8 bases and J lost 8, with 21 bases in between. The V gene's germline CDR1 is SGHNT and CDR2 YENEEA. This CDR3 reads CASGWRDLFGEKLFF. The CDR3 DNA reads as TGTGCCAGCGGATGGCGGGACCTCTTCGGGGAAAAACTGTTTTTT.

This chain uses TRBV29-1 with TRBJ1-2; D call uncertain. The CDR3 extends over 12 amino acids. V dropped 1 base and J dropped 2 bases, with 5 bases sitting between them. The germline CDR1 and CDR2 sequences are SQVTM and ANQGSEA. The CDR3 spells CSVEVQNYGYTF. DNA of the CDR3: TGCAGCGTTGAAGTACAGAACTATGGCTACACCTTC. Using reference TRBV29-1 and TRBJ1-2 for the parts outside the CDR3, the full variable domain is SAVISQKPSRDICQRGTSLTIQCQVDSQVTMMFWYRQQPGQSLTLIATANQGSEATYESGFVIDKFPISRPNLTFSTLTVSNMSPEDSSIYLCSVEVQNYGYTFGSGTRLTVV.

The rearrangement uses TRBV6-1 and TRBJ1-6; no firm D call. The germline V gene has CDR1 MNHNS and CDR2 SASEGT. The CDR3 covers 17 residues. Trimming pared 1 base from V and 0 bases from J, leaving 10 bases between. The CDR3 region is CASSEVSGSSYNSPLHF. CDR3 in DNA: TGTGCCAGCAGTGAAGTAAGTGGCAGCTCCTATAATTCACCCCTCCACTTT.

This chain uses TRBV7-9 with TRBJ1-6; perhaps TRBD1 as D (5 bases). The length of the CDR3 is 15 residues. Trimming took off 5 bases at V and 10 bases at J, with 18 bases between the two ends. Germline CDR1 is SEHNR and CDR2 is FQNEAQ (reference sequence). The CDR3 loop reads CASSPQGRAGSPLHF. The CDR3, as DNA: TGTGCCAGCAGCCCGCAGGGCAGGGCAGGATCACCCCTCCACTTT.

The gene calls are TRBV6-6 and TRBJ1-1, with D possibly TRBD1 on 5 matching bases. Germline V CDR1 and CDR2: MNHNY, SVGAGI (reference sequence). V was cut by 2 bases and J by 6 bases, with 10 bases left in between. CDR3 length equals 13 residues. The CDR3 region has the DNA TGTGCCAGCAGTTACGGAGGGGTAGCTGAAGCTTTCTTT. This codes for CASSYGGVAEAFF.

The chain has TRBV4-1 and TRBJ1-5; 10 positions agree with TRBD1. From germline, CDR1 is MGHRA and CDR2 YSYEKL. V trimming: 2 bases; J trimming: 6 bases; junction bases outside the gene matches: 1. The CDR3 extends over 14 amino acids. CDR3: CASSQRQGAQPQHF. CDR3 bases: TGCGCCAGCAGCCAAAGACAGGGGGCTCAGCCCCAGCATTTT.

The chain uses TRBV4-3 and TRBJ2-7; D is perhaps TRBD2 (6 bases). Trimming stripped 4 bases from V and 4 bases from J, with 11 bases between. Germline assignment: CDR1 LGHNA and CDR2 YSLEER. The CDR3 contains 13 residues. CDR3 protein: CASSPQRGYEQYF. The CDR3 DNA follows: TGCGCCAGCAGCCCGCAACGGGGGTACGAGCAGTACTTC.

In DNA, the CDR3 is TGTGCTAGTGGCCCCTATAGCGGGAAGGCCAAAAACATTCAGTACTTC. It is translated as CASGPYSGKAKNIQYF. The chain combines TRBV12-5 with TRBJ2-4, with 8 bases matching TRBD2. The CDR3 is made up of 16 amino acids. The V segment lost 6 bases and the J segment 1 base; nucleotides outside the gene matches: 8. Germline V lookup: CDR1 LGHNT, CDR2 FRNRAP.

The chain carries TRBV11-3 and TRBJ1-1, with TRBD1 as a possible D gene (6 bases). V was pared by 6 bases and J by 1 base, with 12 bases between. The CDR3 has 14 residues. CDR1 is SGHNT and CDR2 is YENEEA in the germline V gene. The CDR3 is CASRETGPNTEAFF. CDR3 bases: TGTGCCAGCAGAGAGACAGGCCCGAACACTGAAGCTTTCTTT.

This clone showed up just a few times. The chain combines TRBV4-1 with TRBJ1-1; 12 bases line up with TRBD1. CDR3 length: 17 amino acids. V dropped 0 bases and J dropped 4; count of bases not matched to a gene: 6. The germline gives CDR1 MGHRA, CDR2 YSYEKL. The CDR3 loop reads CASSQDPRDRGPTEAFF. In nucleotides, the CDR3 is TGCGCCAGCAGCCAAGATCCCCGGGACAGGGGGCCCACTGAAGCTTTCTTT.

This clone has just a few counts. The gene calls are TRBV19 and TRBJ1-3, with D hard to call. This CDR3 spans 15 amino acids. Germline CDR1 reads LNHDA; CDR2 reads SQIVND (reference sequence). The V and J ends lost 3 bases and 2 bases respectively, with 11 bases between them. The CDR3, as DNA: TGTGCCAGTAGTATGGATGGAGTGGCTGGAAACACCATATATTTT. Protein: CASSMDGVAGNTIYF.

This sequence joins TRBV7-9 and TRBJ1-1; 9 nucleotides agree with TRBD1. Germline V gene sequence: CDR1 SEHNR, CDR2 FQNEAQ (reference sequence). V was pared by 5 bases and J by 3 bases, with 4 bases of the junction left unmatched. The CDR3 runs 14 residues. Here the CDR3 reads CASSLWTGDTEAFF. The DNA of the CDR3 is TGTGCCAGCAGCCTGTGGACAGGGGACACTGAAGCTTTCTTT.

This chain connects TRBV5-6 to TRBJ2-6; D possibly corresponds to TRBD2 (6 bases). Trimming left V 6 bases short and J 0 bases short, with 16 bases between. CDR3 length: 17 amino acids. The germline gives CDR1 SGHDT, CDR2 YYEEEE. This chain's CDR3 is CASNPGGTSSGANVLTF. In DNA form, the CDR3 reads TGTGCCAGCAACCCCGGGGGTACCTCCTCTGGGGCCAACGTCCTGACTTTC.

V usage is TRBV15 and J usage is TRBJ1-1; no clear D gene. The germline V gene has CDR1 LNHNV and CDR2 YYDKDF (reference sequence). Trimming pared 4 bases from V and 8 bases from J, leaving 17 bases between. The CDR3 spans 14 residues. CDR3 in amino acids: CATSIDLPREEAFF. The CDR3 nucleotides are TGTGCCACCAGCATTGACCTACCCCGGGAAGAAGCTTTCTTT.

This clone has a handful of counts. The V gene is TRBV5-1, the J gene TRBJ2-5, with 9 bases lining up with TRBD1. This CDR3 region has 15 residues. With V trimmed by 4 bases and J by 5 bases, 9 bases remained unmatched. Germline CDR1 SGHRS, CDR2 YFSETQ. The CDR3 here is CASSGLGQGRETQYF. The CDR3 DNA reads TGCGCCAGCAGCGGATTGGGACAGGGCCGGGAGACCCAGTACTTC.

The chain carries TRBV7-6 and TRBJ2-3; 10 bases are a match to TRBD1. The germline gives CDR1 SGHVS, CDR2 FNYEAQ. The CDR3 runs to 15 residues. Trimming cost V 5 bases and J 3 bases; bases outside gene matches: 5. CDR3 sequence (DNA): TGTGCCAGCAGCAAACGACAGGGGGCTACAGATACGCAGTATTTT. This gives the protein CASSKRQGATDTQYF.

This clone was seen only a few times. The genes are TRBV6-6 and TRBJ1-3, with TRBD1 identical over 9 bases. After removal of 2 bases from V and 4 bases from J, the junction contained 0 bases not matched to a gene. Per germline, CDR1 MNHNY and CDR2 SVGAGI (reference sequence). This CDR3 is 14 amino acids long. CDR3 in amino acids: CASSYGQGGNTIYF. The CDR3 DNA follows: TGTGCCAGCAGTTACGGACAGGGGGGAAACACCATATATTTT.

This chain links TRBV7-2 with TRBJ2-5; 7 bases fit TRBD1. This CDR3 comprises 16 residues. J gave up 3 bases and V 2 bases, and 9 bases lay outside the gene matches. In germline, CDR1 is SGHTA, CDR2 FQGNSA. CDR3 in DNA: TGTGCCAGCAGCTTATCACACTGGGACAGTGAAGAGACCCAGTACTTC. Its translation is CASSLSHWDSEETQYF.

This chain uses TRBV11-2 with TRBJ1-2; D is uncertain. The ends were cut back, 10 bases at V and 7 bases at J, with 13 bases in the middle. CDR1 and CDR2 (germline): SGHAT, FQNNGV. This CDR3 region has 11 residues. CDR3 DNA sequence: TGTGCCATCGAGAGGTTTTCTGGCTACACCTTC. Its protein product is CAIERFSGYTF. The complete variable domain, with remaining parts taken from reference TRBV11-2 and TRBJ1-2, reads EAGVAQSPRYKIIEKRQSVAFWCNPISGHATLYWYQQILGQGPKLLIQFQNNGVVDDSQLPKDRFSAERLKGVDSTLKIQPAKLEDSAVYLCAIERFSGYTFGSGTRLTVV.